The source of this T cell receptor beta chain is a study of OX40 agonist ivuxolimab in advanced cancers. Assay: immunoSEQ multiplex PCR; the TCRdb copy retains only in-frame clones and omits some. Seen here are about 58,000 clones, 80% to 90% observed once, and the top ten hold roughly 12%. The clonotype was recovered from an adult with an advanced solid tumor such as melanoma, head and neck, liver or kidney cancer. Sample: CD4+ or CD8+ T cells sorted from blood, taken in a trial of the OX40 agonist ivuxolimab.

CDR3 sequence: CASSEGLVGDEQFF. CDR3 coding DNA: TGTGCCAGCAGTGAAGGGCTGGTGGGGGATGAGCAGTTCTTC. The V gene is TRBV2, the J gene TRBJ2-1; possibly TRBD1 or TRBD2 for D (5 bases each). Germline V gene lookup returns CDR1 SNHLY and CDR2 FYNNEI. V lost 1 base and J 8 bases, leaving 12 bases between the germline ends. The CDR3 loop spans 14 amino acids.